This entry describes one T cell receptor (beta chain). Germline-derived CDR1 and CDR2 are MNHEY and SVGAGI. The CDR3 length is 15 residues. V dropped 0 bases and J dropped 4 bases, with 10 bases sitting between them. This entry comes from a study of blood T cell repertoires in COVID-19. About the research overall: The United States, Italy and Spain supplied acute and convalescent COVID-19 samples. Sample material is recorded as cDNA or gDNA derived from T cells, B-cell-depleted T cells, or PBMCs.

In the authors' methods: Estimation of nucleated cell counts relied on the amplification of reference gene primers. Clones were sequenced by immunoSEQ multiplex PCR, and TCRdb holds only the in-frame ones, with some missing. Clonal size and the V and J genes are those of that table, whereas D and trimming came from the DNA. The sample includes roughly 52,000 clones, more than 70% of them seen just once. Sequencing was done on a sample of peripheral blood. V usage is TRBV6-5 and J usage is TRBJ1-3, with D possibly TRBD1 on 5 matching bases. The receptor comes from a human donor in a cohort sampled during active COVID-19. The CDR3 reads CASSYSMGLGNTIYF. DNA for the CDR3: TGTGCCAGCAGTTACTCGATGGGGCTCGGAAACACCATATATTTT.